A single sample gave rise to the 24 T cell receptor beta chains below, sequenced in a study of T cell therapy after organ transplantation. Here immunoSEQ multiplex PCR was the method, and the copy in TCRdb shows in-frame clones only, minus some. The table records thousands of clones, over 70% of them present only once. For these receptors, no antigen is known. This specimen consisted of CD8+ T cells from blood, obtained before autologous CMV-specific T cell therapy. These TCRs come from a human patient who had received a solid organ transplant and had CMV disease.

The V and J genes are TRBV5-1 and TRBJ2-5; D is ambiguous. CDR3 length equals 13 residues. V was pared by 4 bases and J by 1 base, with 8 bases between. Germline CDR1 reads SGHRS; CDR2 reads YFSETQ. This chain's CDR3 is CASSPPAQETQYF. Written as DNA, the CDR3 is TGCGCCAGCAGCCCGCCCGCCCAAGAGACCCAGTACTTC.

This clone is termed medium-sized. CDR3 residues: CASSPGGEQFF. CDR3 nucleotides: TGTGCCAGCAGCCCCGGTGGTGAGCAGTTCTTC. The genes are TRBV7-6 and TRBJ2-1; no definite D call. The CDR3 consists of 11 residues. Between the trimmed V and J ends, which lost 5 bases and 9 bases, there was a span of 8 bases. Germline V gene sequence: CDR1 SGHVS, CDR2 FNYEAQ.

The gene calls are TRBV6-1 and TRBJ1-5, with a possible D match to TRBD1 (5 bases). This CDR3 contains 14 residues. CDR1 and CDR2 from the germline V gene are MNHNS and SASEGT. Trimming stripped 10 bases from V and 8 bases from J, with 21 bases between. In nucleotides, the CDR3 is TGTGCCACTAACTCCCAGGGTTTGGTGGAGCCCCAGCATTTT. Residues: CATNSQGLVEPQHF.

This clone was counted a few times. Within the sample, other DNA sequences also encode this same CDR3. The CDR3 loop reads CASSLGGSYNEQFF. CDR3 coding DNA: TGTGCCAGCAGCTTGGGGGGATCCTACAATGAGCAGTTCTTC. The chain has TRBV5-8 and TRBJ2-1; no reliable D call. The germline gives CDR1 SGHTS, CDR2 YDEGEE. Trimming shortened V by 0 bases and J by 1 base, and 5 bases separated the two germline ends. The CDR3 runs 14 residues.

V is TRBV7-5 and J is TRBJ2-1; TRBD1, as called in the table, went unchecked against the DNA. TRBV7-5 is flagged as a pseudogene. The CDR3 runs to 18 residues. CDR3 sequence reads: CASSLVFGTGRSYNEQFF. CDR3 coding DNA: TGTGCCAGCAGCTTAGTTTTCGGGACAGGGCGATCCTACAATGAGCAGTTCTTC.

The CDR3 nucleotides read TGTGCCAGCATGCCCCTTTTGGGGACCAACGCTGAAGCTTTCTTT. Translating it yields CASMPLLGTNAEAFF. The chain carries TRBV6-1 and TRBJ1-1, with D possibly being TRBD1 (5 bases). The CDR3 is 15 amino acids. From germline, CDR1 is MNHNS and CDR2 SASEGT. V was trimmed by 7 bases and J by 6 bases, leaving 21 bases between them.

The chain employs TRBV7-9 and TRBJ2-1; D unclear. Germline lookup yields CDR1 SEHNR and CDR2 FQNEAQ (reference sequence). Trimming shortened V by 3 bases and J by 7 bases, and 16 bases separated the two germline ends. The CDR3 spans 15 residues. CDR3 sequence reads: CASSLWGLSKNEQFF. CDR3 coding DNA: TGTGCCAGCAGCTTGTGGGGTCTTTCGAAAAATGAGCAGTTCTTC.

The DNA for the CDR3 is TGTGCCAGCAGCTCGGGACAGGAGTACACTGAAGCTTTCTTT. It encodes CASSSGQEYTEAFF. This chain connects TRBV7-9 to TRBJ1-1; 8 bases align to TRBD1. In germline, CDR1 is SEHNR, CDR2 FQNEAQ (reference sequence). The CDR3 length is 14 residues. V shed 4 bases and J 3 bases; nucleotides not matched to a gene: 4.

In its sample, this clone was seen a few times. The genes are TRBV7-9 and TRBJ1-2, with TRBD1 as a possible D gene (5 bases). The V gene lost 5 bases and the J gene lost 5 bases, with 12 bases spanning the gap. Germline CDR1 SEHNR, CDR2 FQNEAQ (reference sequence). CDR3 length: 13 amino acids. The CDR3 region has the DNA TGTGCCAGCAGCCCCACGGGGGGGTATGGCTACACCTTC. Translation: CASSPTGGYGYTF. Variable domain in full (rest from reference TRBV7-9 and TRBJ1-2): DTGVSQNPRHKITKRGQNVTFRCDPISEHNRLYWYRQTLGQGPEFLTYFQNEAQLEKSRLLSDRFSAERPKGSFSTLEIQRTEQGDSAMYLCASSPTGGYGYTFGSGTRLTVV.

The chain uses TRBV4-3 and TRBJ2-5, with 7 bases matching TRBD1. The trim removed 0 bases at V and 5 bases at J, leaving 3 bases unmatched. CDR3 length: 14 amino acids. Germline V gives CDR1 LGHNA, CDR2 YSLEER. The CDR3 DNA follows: TGCGCCAGCAGCCAAGAGTACAGGGGCGAGACCCAGTACTTC. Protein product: CASSQEYRGETQYF.

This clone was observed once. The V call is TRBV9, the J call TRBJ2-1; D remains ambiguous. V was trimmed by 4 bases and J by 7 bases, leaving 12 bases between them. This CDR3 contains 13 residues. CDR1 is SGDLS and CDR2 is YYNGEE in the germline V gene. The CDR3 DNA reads TGTGCCAGCAGCTCCGGGCCACGAAATGAGCAGTTCTTC. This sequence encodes CASSSGPRNEQFF.

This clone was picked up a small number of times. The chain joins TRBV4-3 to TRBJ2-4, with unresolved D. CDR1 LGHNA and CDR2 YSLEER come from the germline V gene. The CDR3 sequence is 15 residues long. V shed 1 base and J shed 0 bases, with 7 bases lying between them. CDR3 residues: CASSQGVRAKNIQYF. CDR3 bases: TGCGCCAGCAGCCAAGGAGTTCGAGCCAAAAACATTCAGTACTTC.

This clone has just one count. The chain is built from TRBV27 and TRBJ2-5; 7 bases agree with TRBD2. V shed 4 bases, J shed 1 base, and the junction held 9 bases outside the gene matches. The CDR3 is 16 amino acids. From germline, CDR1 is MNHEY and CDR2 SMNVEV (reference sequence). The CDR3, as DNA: TGTGCCAGCAGTTATGAAGCTAGCGGAACCCAAGAGACCCAGTACTTC. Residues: CASSYEASGTQETQYF.

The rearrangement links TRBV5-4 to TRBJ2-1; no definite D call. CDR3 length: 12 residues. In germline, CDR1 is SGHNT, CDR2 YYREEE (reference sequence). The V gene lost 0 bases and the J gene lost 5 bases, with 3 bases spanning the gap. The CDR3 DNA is TGTGCCAGCAGCTTGGTGAACAATGAGCAGTTCTTC. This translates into CASSLVNNEQFF.

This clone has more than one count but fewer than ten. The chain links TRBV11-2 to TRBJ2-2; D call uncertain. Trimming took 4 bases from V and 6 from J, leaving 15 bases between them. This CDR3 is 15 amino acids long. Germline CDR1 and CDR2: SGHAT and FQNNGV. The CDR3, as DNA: TGTGCCAGCAGCTCGATATCTGGGGTATCCGGGGAGCTGTTTTTT. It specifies CASSSISGVSGELFF.

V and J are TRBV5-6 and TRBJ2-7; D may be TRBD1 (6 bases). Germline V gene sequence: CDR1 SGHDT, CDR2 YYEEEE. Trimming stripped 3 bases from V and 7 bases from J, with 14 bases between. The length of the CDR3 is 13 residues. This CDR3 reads CASSWGRTGEQYF. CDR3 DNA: TGTGCCAGCAGCTGGGGGCGAACCGGAGAGCAGTACTTC. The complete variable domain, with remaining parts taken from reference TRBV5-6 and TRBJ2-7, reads DAGVTQSPTHLIKTRGQQVTLRCSPKSGHDTVSWYQQALGQGPQFIFQYYEEEERQRGNFPDRFSGHQFPNYSSELNVNALLLGDSALYLCASSWGRTGEQYFGPGTRLTVT.

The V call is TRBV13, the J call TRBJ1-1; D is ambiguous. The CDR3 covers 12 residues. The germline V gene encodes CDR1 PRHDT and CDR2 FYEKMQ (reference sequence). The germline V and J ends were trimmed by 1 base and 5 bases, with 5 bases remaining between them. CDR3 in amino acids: CASSLAGTEAFF. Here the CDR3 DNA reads TGTGCCAGCAGCTTAGCTGGGACTGAAGCTTTCTTT.

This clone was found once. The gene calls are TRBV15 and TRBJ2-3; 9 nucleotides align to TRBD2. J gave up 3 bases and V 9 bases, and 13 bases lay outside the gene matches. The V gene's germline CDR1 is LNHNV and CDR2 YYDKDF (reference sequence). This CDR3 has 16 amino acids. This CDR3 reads CATLGSRAGGTDTQYF. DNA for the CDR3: TGTGCCACACTGGGGTCACGAGCGGGAGGAACAGATACGCAGTATTTT.

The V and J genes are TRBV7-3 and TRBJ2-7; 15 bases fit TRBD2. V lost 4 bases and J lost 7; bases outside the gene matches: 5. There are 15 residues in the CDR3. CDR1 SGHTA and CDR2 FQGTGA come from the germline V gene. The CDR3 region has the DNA TGTGCCAGCAGCTCCGGGGGGACTAGCGGGAGGGAGCAGTACTTC. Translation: CASSSGGTSGREQYF.

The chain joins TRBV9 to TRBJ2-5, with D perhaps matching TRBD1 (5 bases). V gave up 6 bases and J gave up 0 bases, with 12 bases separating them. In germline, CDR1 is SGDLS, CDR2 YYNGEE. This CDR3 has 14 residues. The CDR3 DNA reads TGTGCCAGCACCCGACAGCCGTACCAAGAGACCCAGTACTTC. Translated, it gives CASTRQPYQETQYF. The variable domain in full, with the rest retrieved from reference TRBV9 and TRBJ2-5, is DSGVTQTPKHLITATGQRVTLRCSPRSGDLSVYWYQQSLDQGLQFLIQYYNGEERAKGNILERFSAQQFPDLHSELNLSSLELGDSALYFCASTRQPYQETQYFGPGTRLLVL.

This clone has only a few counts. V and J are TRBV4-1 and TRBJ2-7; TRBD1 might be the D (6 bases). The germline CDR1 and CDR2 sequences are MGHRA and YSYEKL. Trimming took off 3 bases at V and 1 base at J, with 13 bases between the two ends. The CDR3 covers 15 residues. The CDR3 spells CASSQGATGSYEQYV. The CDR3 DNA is TGCGCCAGCAGCCAGGGGGCAACTGGTTCCTACGAGCAGTACGTC.

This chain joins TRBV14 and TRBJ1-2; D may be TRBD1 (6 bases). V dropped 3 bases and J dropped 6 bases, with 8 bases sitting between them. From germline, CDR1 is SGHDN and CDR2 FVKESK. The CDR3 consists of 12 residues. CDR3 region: CASSQYRDGYTF. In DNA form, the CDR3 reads TGTGCCAGCAGCCAGTACAGGGATGGCTACACCTTC.

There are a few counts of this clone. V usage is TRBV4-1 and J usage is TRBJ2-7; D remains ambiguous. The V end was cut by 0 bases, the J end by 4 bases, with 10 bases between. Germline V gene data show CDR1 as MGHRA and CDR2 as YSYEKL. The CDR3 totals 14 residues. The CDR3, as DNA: TGCGCCAGCAGCCAAGATGTAGGGTCTTACGAGCAGTACGTC. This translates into CASSQDVGSYEQYV.

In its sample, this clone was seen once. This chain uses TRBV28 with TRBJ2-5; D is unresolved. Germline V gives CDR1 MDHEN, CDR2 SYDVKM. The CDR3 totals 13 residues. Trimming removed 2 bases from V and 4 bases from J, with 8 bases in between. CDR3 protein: CASSLGSPETQYF. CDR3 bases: TGTGCCAGCAGTTTAGGGTCACCAGAGACCCAGTACTTC.